This T cell receptor beta chain was recovered during a study of blood T cell repertoires in COVID-19. Across the whole study: From T cells, B-cell-depleted T cells, or PBMCs came the material, which was cDNA or gDNA.

V dropped 0 bases and J dropped 7 bases, with 10 bases sitting between them. This CDR3 spans 13 amino acids. The germline gives CDR1 SGDLS, CDR2 YYNGEE. This clone was seen a few times. Assay: immunoSEQ multiplex PCR; the TCRdb copy retains only in-frame clones and omits some. The table has approximately 100,000 clones, 70% to 90% seen once. The chain is built from TRBV9 and TRBJ1-2, with D hard to call. The sequenced material came from peripheral blood. This TCR was recovered from a man aged 45-60 years in a cohort sampled during active COVID-19. CDR3 sequence: CASSVVGVSGYTF. CDR3 nucleotide sequence: TGTGCCAGCAGCGTAGTTGGTGTGAGTGGCTACACCTTC.